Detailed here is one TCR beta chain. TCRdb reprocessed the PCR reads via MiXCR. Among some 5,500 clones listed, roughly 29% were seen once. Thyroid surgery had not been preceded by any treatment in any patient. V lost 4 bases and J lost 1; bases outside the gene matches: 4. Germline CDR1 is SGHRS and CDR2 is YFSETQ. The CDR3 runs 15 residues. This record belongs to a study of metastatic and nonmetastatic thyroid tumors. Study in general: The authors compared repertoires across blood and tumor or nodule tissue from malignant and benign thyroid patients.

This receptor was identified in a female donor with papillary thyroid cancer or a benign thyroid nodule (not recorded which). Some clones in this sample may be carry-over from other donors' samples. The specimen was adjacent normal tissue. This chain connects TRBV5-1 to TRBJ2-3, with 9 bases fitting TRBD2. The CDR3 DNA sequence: TGCGCCAGCAGCCCTAGCGGGGAGGGCACAGATACGCAGTATTTT. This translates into CASSPSGEGTDTQYF.